This T cell receptor beta chain was captured in a study of beta chain features in type 1 diabetes. This CDR3 is built from 17 residues. Between the trimmed V and J ends, which lost 3 bases and 3 bases, there was a span of 19 bases. Germline assignment: CDR1 LGHNA and CDR2 YSLEER. Over 95% purity was reached by all sorted populations. Reverse transcribing all isolated RNA meant expressed TCRB transcripts were sequenced. Several million reads was the average for naive, central memory and regulatory T cell samples. The repertoire was sequenced with immunoSEQ multiplex PCR; TCRdb's copy has only in-frame clones and lacks some. Among just over 450,000 clones, 30% were seen once, and the ten largest hold roughly 0.066%.

This sequence originates from a man between 18 and 35 years old in good health. What was sequenced was naive CD4+ T cells from blood. The gene calls are TRBV4-3 and TRBJ2-3; a weak D match, TRBD2 (6 bases). CDR3 in amino acids: CASSHLLGRDGTDTQYF. Written as DNA, the CDR3 is TGCGCCAGCAGCCACCTCCTCGGGCGGGATGGGACAGATACGCAGTATTTT.